These 27 T cell receptor beta chains came from one sample sequenced in a study of blood T cell repertoires in COVID-19. Some clones are missing from TCRdb's copy, which holds only in-frame ones; the method was immunoSEQ multiplex PCR. The repertoire includes a few hundred thousand clones, 80% to 90% of them detected once, and about 1% sits in the top ten. Sequencing used PBMCs or T cells enriched from blood (not recorded which). These TCRs come from a man aged 18 to 29 who had recovered from COVID-19.

The chain employs TRBV19 and TRBJ1-2, with 9 bases aligning to TRBD1. Germline V gene lookup returns CDR1 LNHDA and CDR2 SQIVND (reference sequence). The CDR3 has 17 amino acids. Germline trimming cut 3 bases from V and 3 bases from J; bases unmatched to any gene: 11. The CDR3 DNA is TGTGCCAGTAGTATCTTTTCGGGACAGGGTGGCGACTATGGCTACACCTTC. It encodes CASSIFSGQGGDYGYTF.

The chain is built from TRBV4-1 and TRBJ2-3, with D perhaps matching TRBD1 (6 bases). V lost 3 bases, J lost 0 bases, and 10 bases lay in between. The CDR3 totals 15 residues. Germline V gives CDR1 MGHRA, CDR2 YSYEKL. The CDR3 nucleotides are TGCGCCAGCAGCCATAGTGGACAGAGCACAGATACGCAGTATTTT. It encodes CASSHSGQSTDTQYF.

The V gene is TRBV10-3, the J gene TRBJ1-4; no firm D call. Germline V gene data show CDR1 as ENHRY and CDR2 as SYGVKD. The CDR3 covers 13 residues. The V end lost 10 bases, the J end lost 5 bases, and 14 bases lay between the germline ends. The CDR3 DNA follows: TGTGCCAGCGGAAGAGGCGGGAATGAAAAACTGTTTTTT. Its protein is CASGRGGNEKLFF.

As regards this clone: Germline is not matched at one junction end, which may reflect a read error. This chain joins TRBV28 and TRBJ1-1; 11 nucleotides line up with TRBD1. Germline V gene data show CDR1 as MDHEN and CDR2 as SYDVKM. The CDR3 extends over 15 amino acids. The CDR3 DNA reads as TGTGCAAGCACCGGGACAGGGGGTTTCCTTACTGAAGCTTTCTTT. Its protein product is CASTGTGGFLTEAFF.

This chain connects TRBV28 to TRBJ1-5; no clear D gene. The germline V gene encodes CDR1 MDHEN and CDR2 SYDVKM. The V gene lost 11 bases and the J gene lost 3 bases, with 11 bases spanning the gap. The CDR3 is 12 residues long. The CDR3 DNA sequence: TGTGCCGTAGCAGCTCCCAATCAGCCCCAGCATTTT. Protein product: CAVAAPNQPQHF.

This clone was counted once. The chain combines TRBV6-5 with TRBJ1-1; possibly TRBD1 for D (5 bases). CDR3 length: 13 residues. V lost 4 bases to trimming and J lost 7 bases, with 13 bases between them. Germline loops: CDR1 MNHEY, CDR2 SVGAGI. In nucleotides, the CDR3 is TGTGCCAGCAGTTCCCCACCCGACAGTGAAGCTTTCTTT. Translation: CASSSPPDSEAFF.

This sequence joins TRBV5-1 and TRBJ2-7; no reliable D call. The CDR3 sequence is 13 residues long. Germline V gene sequence: CDR1 SGHRS, CDR2 YFSETQ. V dropped 5 bases and J dropped 2 bases, with 11 bases sitting between them. CDR3 residues: CASSTGSAYEQYF. In DNA form, the CDR3 reads TGCGCCAGCAGTACCGGCAGCGCCTACGAGCAGTACTTC.

The chain joins TRBV27 to TRBJ2-1; 7 nucleotides match TRBD2. Germline V gene sequence: CDR1 MNHEY, CDR2 SMNVEV (reference sequence). The CDR3 totals 16 residues. The ends lost 2 bases at V and 4 bases at J; junction bases unmatched: 8. As DNA, the CDR3 is TGTGCCAGCAGTTTAAAGGCTAGCGGAGGGTACAATGAGCAGTTCTTC. Its translation is CASSLKASGGYNEQFF.

This chain links TRBV7-9 with TRBJ2-7, with TRBD1 as a possible D gene (6 bases). The CDR3 consists of 13 residues. Germline CDR1 and CDR2: SEHNR and FQNEAQ (reference sequence). The V gene lost 2 bases and the J gene lost 3 bases, with 8 bases spanning the gap. In nucleotides, the CDR3 is TGTGCCAGCAGCTTATTAGGGGGCTACGAGCAGTACTTC. Protein sequence: CASSLLGGYEQYF.

The chain recombines TRBV9 with TRBJ1-6; no clear D. This CDR3 is 15 amino acids long. The ends were cut back, 2 bases at V and 5 bases at J, with 11 bases in the middle. The V gene's germline CDR1 is SGDLS and CDR2 YYNGEE. CDR3 DNA: TGTGCCAGCAGCGTCGGTGGTCTTCATAATTCACCCCTCCACTTT. It encodes CASSVGGLHNSPLHF.

The CDR3 coding sequence is TGTGCCAGCAGTGAAATTGGAGGGGGCTTGGGAGAGACCCAGTACTTC. The encoded protein is CASSEIGGGLGETQYF. The chain has TRBV2 and TRBJ2-5; weak D call: TRBD1 (7 bases). There are 16 residues in the CDR3. Trimming cost V 2 bases and J 4 bases, with 17 bases left between them. The germline CDR1 and CDR2 sequences are SNHLY and FYNNEI.

The chain carries TRBV9 and TRBJ2-1; 7 positions agree with TRBD2. V was clipped by 4 bases and J by 3 bases; unmatched bases: 10. Germline-derived CDR1 and CDR2 are SGDLS and YYNGEE. The CDR3 runs to 16 residues. In DNA, the CDR3 is TGTGCCAGCAGCCCCCCGGGCGCGGGGGACTACAATGAGCAGTTCTTC. Translated, it gives CASSPPGAGDYNEQFF.

The rearrangement uses TRBV24-1 and TRBJ1-2, with 9 bases identical to TRBD1. V lost 7 bases, J lost 7 bases, and 9 bases stayed unmatched. Germline loops: CDR1 KGHDR, CDR2 SFDVKD. The CDR3 has 14 residues. In nucleotides, the CDR3 is TGTGCCACCAGACCGGGACAGGGAAGCGTTGGCTACACCTTC. It yields the protein CATRPGQGSVGYTF.

The chain joins TRBV5-1 to TRBJ1-1; D unclear. V lost 4 bases and J lost 1, with 14 bases in between. Germline V gene lookup returns CDR1 SGHRS and CDR2 YFSETQ. The CDR3 totals 15 residues. The CDR3 region is CASSIEGSGNTEAFF. In nucleotides, the CDR3 is TGCGCCAGCAGCATCGAGGGTTCGGGGAACACTGAAGCTTTCTTT.

The chain employs TRBV5-1 and TRBJ2-1; 8 bases fit TRBD2. The germline V gene has CDR1 SGHRS and CDR2 YFSETQ. The CDR3 is 21 residues long. V lost 4 bases, J lost 7 bases, and 28 bases stayed unmatched. This chain's CDR3 is CASSQKPDSSTSAGARNEQFF. DNA for the CDR3: TGCGCCAGCAGCCAGAAACCAGATAGCTCGACTAGCGCGGGAGCCCGAAATGAGCAGTTCTTC.

V and J are TRBV19 and TRBJ2-1; 13 bases align to TRBD2. This CDR3 region has 17 residues. With 7 bases clipped from V and 0 bases from J, the junction kept 6 bases outside the gene matches. Germline CDR1 reads LNHDA; CDR2 reads SQIVND (reference sequence). CDR3 sequence reads: CASMRTSGGTSYNEQFF. The CDR3 nucleotides read TGTGCCAGTATGAGGACTAGCGGGGGTACCTCCTACAATGAGCAGTTCTTC.

The chain carries TRBV19 and TRBJ1-1, with D hard to call. Germline CDR1 is LNHDA and CDR2 is SQIVND (reference sequence). The CDR3 runs to 12 residues. Trimming removed 7 bases at V and 5 bases at J, with 11 bases between. This CDR3 reads CASISKRTEAFF. DNA of the CDR3: TGTGCCAGTATCTCGAAGCGGACTGAAGCTTTCTTT.

The CDR3 nucleotides read TGTGCCAGCAGTTTATATTCTAGCAACATCCACGAGCAGTACTTC. This gives the protein CASSLYSSNIHEQYF. V is TRBV27 and J is TRBJ2-7; maybe TRBD2 (5 bases). The V gene's germline CDR1 is MNHEY and CDR2 SMNVEV (reference sequence). This CDR3 is 15 amino acids long. Trimming shortened V by 1 base and J by 5 bases, and 15 bases separated the two germline ends.

The DNA of the CDR3 is TGTGCCTGGAGTGTATTTCTCACAGATACGCAGTATTTT. It yields the protein CAWSVFLTDTQYF. The chain combines TRBV30 with TRBJ2-3; no firm D call. The CDR3 is 13 amino acids. Germline V gene data show CDR1 as GTSNPN and CDR2 as SVGIG (reference sequence). V gave up 0 bases and J gave up 2 bases, with 6 bases separating them.

This chain connects TRBV7-6 to TRBJ2-2, with a weak D call TRBD2 (5 bases). CDR1 SGHVS and CDR2 FNYEAQ come from the germline V gene. The CDR3 has 15 amino acids. The germline V and J ends were trimmed by 1 base and 3 bases, with 9 bases remaining between them. CDR3 sequence: CASSLVATDTGELFF. In DNA, the CDR3 is TGTGCCAGCAGCTTAGTAGCGACCGACACCGGGGAGCTGTTTTTT.

CDR3 bases: TGCGCCAGCAGCGCCACGAAGGGAGATCAGCCCCAGCATTTT. Translating it yields CASSATKGDQPQHF. This chain joins TRBV10-1 and TRBJ1-5; D remains ambiguous. V lost 6 bases and J 5 bases, leaving 14 bases between the germline ends. CDR1 is WNHNN and CDR2 is SYGVQD in the germline V gene (reference sequence). The CDR3 is 14 residues long.

The gene calls are TRBV5-1 and TRBJ2-3; TRBD1 is a possible D gene (5 bases). The germline V gene encodes CDR1 SGHRS and CDR2 YFSETQ. V was clipped by 4 bases and J by 2 bases, with 11 bases between them. The CDR3 has 14 amino acids. CDR3 coding DNA: TGCGCCAGCAGCAGGGATGGGGCCACAGATACGCAGTATTTT. Protein: CASSRDGATDTQYF.

This clone was found once. The chain recombines TRBV21-1 with TRBJ2-5; the table's D call TRBD2 went unverified against the DNA. TRBV21-1 is a pseudogene locus. The CDR3 sequence is 17 residues long. CDR3 loop: CASSDRLAGGPGETQYF. CDR3 sequence (DNA): TGTGCCAGCAGCGACCGACTAGCGGGAGGGCCGGGGGAGACCCAGTACTTC.

Here the CDR3 DNA reads TGTGCCATATCCAGGGGTTCTTCGGACGAGCAGTACTTC. Translated: CAISRGSSDEQYF. The rearrangement joins TRBV10-3 to TRBJ2-7; D is perhaps TRBD1 (6 bases). The V gene's germline CDR1 is ENHRY and CDR2 SYGVKD. Trimming stripped 9 bases from V and 5 bases from J, with 17 bases between. The CDR3 has 13 residues.

The genes are TRBV29-1 and TRBJ1-6; the match to TRBD1 covers 7 bases. This CDR3 region has 15 residues. Germline CDR1 SQVTM, CDR2 ANQGSEA. Germline trimming cut 3 bases from V and 4 bases from J; bases unmatched to any gene: 6. The CDR3 region is CSVDPGQTYNSPLHF. DNA of the CDR3: TGCAGCGTTGATCCGGGACAGACTTATAATTCACCCCTCCACTTT.

This chain connects TRBV4-1 to TRBJ2-3, with 7 nucleotides matching TRBD2. Trimming removed 0 bases from V and 4 bases from J; junction bases left unmatched: 7. Germline loops: CDR1 MGHRA, CDR2 YSYEKL. CDR3 length equals 16 residues. CDR3 nucleotide sequence: TGCGCCAGCAGCCAAGAAGAGGGCGGGAGCGCAGATACGCAGTATTTT. It translates to CASSQEEGGSADTQYF.

The CDR3 sequence is CASSVKIYEGADSPLHF. DNA of the CDR3: TGTGCCAGCAGCGTAAAAATCTACGAGGGGGCGGATTCACCCCTCCACTTT. The chain recombines TRBV9 with TRBJ1-6; 7 nucleotides align to TRBD1. The germline V gene encodes CDR1 SGDLS and CDR2 YYNGEE. The J segment lost 8 bases and the V segment lost 1 base, leaving 12 bases of the junction unmatched. This CDR3 region has 17 residues.